A single sample gave rise to the 21 T cell receptor beta chains below, sequenced in a study of CD8+CD57+ T cells in acquired aplastic anemia. Genomic DNA constituted the template upon which TCR beta VDJ and CDR3 profiling was performed. MiXCR was run by TCRdb on the reads, yielding one entry per CDR3 protein. Among 150,000 to 200,000 distinct CDR3 sequences listed, 45% to 55% were seen once. Whoever was chosen for sequencing had shown CD8+CD57+ cell expansion by flow cytometry. The specimen was sorted CD4+, CD8+, or CD8+CD57+ T cells (not recorded which) from PBMCs. These receptor sequences come from a human donor with aplastic anemia.

The chain recombines TRBV10-2 with TRBJ2-7; 15 positions match TRBD2. The CDR3 extends over 15 amino acids. The germline CDR1 and CDR2 sequences are WSHSY and SAAADI. The trim removed 6 bases at V and 7 bases at J, leaving 7 bases unmatched. The CDR3 DNA sequence: TGCGCCAGCAGCCTGACGGGACTAGCGGGGGGAGAGCAGTACTTC. Its translation is CASSLTGLAGGEQYF.

This clonotype came up many times. J is TRBJ2-3 and V is TRBV12-3 or TRBV12-4, with TRBD2 matching over 8 bases. J was trimmed by 2 bases and V by 3 bases; bases with no gene match: 10. This CDR3 region has 17 residues. The CDR3: CASSLDGGRPPTDTQYF. The CDR3 DNA reads TGTGCCAGCAGTTTGGATGGCGGGAGGCCCCCCACAGATACGCAGTATTTT.

J is TRBJ1-2 and V is TRBV7-8; the D is unclear. The CDR3 runs 13 residues. V was trimmed by 0 bases and J by 4 bases, leaving 6 bases between them. Germline V gene sequence: CDR1 SGHVS, CDR2 FQNEAQ. The CDR3 coding sequence is TGTGCCAGCAGCTTAGCTTTGGTCTATGGCTACACCTTC. Protein sequence: CASSLALVYGYTF.

In its sample, this clonotype was seen a few times. The J gene is TRBJ2-7, the V gene TRBV12-3 or TRBV12-4; D not certain. The length of the CDR3 is 12 residues. Between the trimmed V and J ends, which lost 6 bases and 7 bases, there was a span of 13 bases. This CDR3 is CASSPADREQYF. For the CDR3, the DNA is TGTGCCAGCAGCCCTGCGGACCGGGAGCAGTACTTC.

The chain is built from TRBV2 and TRBJ2-7; 9 nucleotides line up with TRBD2. V dropped 7 bases and J dropped 6; count of bases not matched to a gene: 7. The CDR3 loop spans 13 amino acids. CDR1 and CDR2 (germline): SNHLY, FYNNEI. CDR3 coding DNA: TGTGCCAGCATTTTTAGCGGGAGCGGCGAGCAGTACTTC. Translation gives CASIFSGSGEQYF. The variable domain in full, with the rest retrieved from reference TRBV2 and TRBJ2-7, is EPEVTQTPSHQVTQMGQEVILRCVPISNHLYFYWYRQILGQKVEFLVSFYNNEISEKSEIFDDQFSVERPDGSNFTLKIRSTKLEDSAMYFCASIFSGSGEQYFGPGTRLTVT.

Ten or more counts support this clonotype. This chain connects TRBV11-3 to TRBJ2-5; D possibly matches TRBD1 or TRBD2 (5 bases each). Germline-derived CDR1 and CDR2 are SGHNT and YENEEA. The CDR3 length is 14 residues. V was shortened by 4 bases and J by 2 bases, with 11 bases between the two germline ends. The CDR3 DNA sequence: TGTGCCAGCAGCTATCGGGGCTTACAAGAGACCCAGTACTTC. This codes for CASSYRGLQETQYF. The full variable domain, with the rest looked up from reference TRBV11-3 and TRBJ2-5, is EAGVVQSPRYKIIEKKQPVAFWCNPISGHNTLYWYLQNLGQGPELLIRYENEEAVDDSQLPKDRFSAERLKGVDSTLKIQPAELGDSAVYLCASSYRGLQETQYFGPGTRLLVL.

About this clonotype: One end of the junction does not line up with germline, which may come from a read error. The V gene is TRBV15, the J gene TRBJ2-7; D gene unclear. Germline V lookup: CDR1 LNHNV, CDR2 YYDKDF (reference sequence). This CDR3 has 15 amino acids. The CDR3 sequence: CASSRTQDTSYEQYF. The CDR3 DNA reads as TGTGCCAGCAGCCGGACGCAAGACACCTCCTACGAGCAGTACTTC. Full variable domain (rest looked up from reference TRBV15 and TRBJ2-7): DAMVIQNPRYQVTQFGKPVTLSCSQTLNHNVMYWYQQKSSQAPKLLFHYYDKDFNNEADTPDNFQSRRPNTSFCFLDIRSPGLGDTAMYLCASSRTQDTSYEQYFGPGTRLTVT.

This clonotype came up a few times. The chain is built from TRBV19 and TRBJ2-1; D remains ambiguous. V lost 4 bases, J lost 10 bases, and 14 bases lay in between. CDR1 is LNHDA and CDR2 is SQIVND in the germline V gene (reference sequence). This CDR3 spans 13 amino acids. The CDR3 region has the DNA TGTGCCAGTAGTACCACGACACTCGCAGAGCAGTTCTTC. It encodes CASSTTTLAEQFF.

In DNA, the CDR3 is TGTGCCAGCAGCATTTATAGCGGGAGGGCTGAGTACGAGCAGTACTTC. Its protein product is CASSIYSGRAEYEQYF. The V call is TRBV11-2, the J call TRBJ2-7, with 11 bases that match TRBD2. V shed 5 bases, J shed 4 bases, and the junction held 10 bases outside the gene matches. Germline CDR1 reads SGHAT; CDR2 reads FQNNGV. The CDR3 covers 16 residues.

This clonotype has a handful of counts. The J gene is TRBJ1-1, the V gene TRBV27; D might be TRBD1 (5 bases). There are 15 residues in the CDR3. The V end lost 5 bases, the J end lost 0 bases, and 13 bases lay between the germline ends. Germline V gives CDR1 MNHEY, CDR2 SMNVEV (reference sequence). CDR3 sequence (DNA): TGTGCCAGCAGTACCACGGGACGGATGAACACTGAAGCTTTCTTT. Encoded protein: CASSTTGRMNTEAFF.

This clonotype was seen many times. V gene TRBV5-1 combines with J gene TRBJ2-7; no clear D. Germline V gives CDR1 SGHRS, CDR2 YFSETQ. Trimming stripped 0 bases from V and 5 bases from J, with 6 bases between. The CDR3 length is 12 residues. DNA for the CDR3: TGCGCCAGCAGCTTGGCCGTGGACGAGCAGTACTTC. This translates into CASSLAVDEQYF. Full variable domain (remainder filled in from reference TRBV5-1 and TRBJ2-7): KAGVTQTPRYLIKTRGQQVTLSCSPISGHRSVSWYQQTPGQGLQFLFEYFSETQRNKGNFPGRFSGRQFSNSRSEMNVSTLELGDSALYLCASSLAVDEQYFGPGTRLTVT.

This chain joins TRBV7-8 and TRBJ2-7; D possibly uses TRBD1 or TRBD2 (5 bases each). CDR1 and CDR2 from the germline V gene are SGHVS and FQNEAQ. The CDR3 totals 17 residues. V shed 1 base and J shed 4 bases, with 20 bases lying between them. CDR3 DNA sequence: TGTGCCAGCAGCTTAGGGGGGATTGGGTCCCCGGGATACGAGCAGTACTTC. Encoded protein: CASSLGGIGSPGYEQYF.

The chain carries TRBV9 and TRBJ1-6; the match to TRBD1 covers 7 bases. This CDR3 spans 15 amino acids. Per germline, CDR1 SGDLS and CDR2 YYNGEE. V was clipped by 0 bases and J by 9 bases; unmatched bases: 6. The CDR3 region has the DNA TGTGCCAGCAGCGTAGGTGGACAGGCTAGTTCACCCCTCCACTTT. Its protein product is CASSVGGQASSPLHF.

This clonotype was detected once. The chain recombines TRBV24-1 with TRBJ2-7, with unresolved D. The V gene's germline CDR1 is KGHDR and CDR2 SFDVKD. The CDR3 has 13 amino acids. Trimming removed 2 bases at V and 4 bases at J, with 8 bases between. CDR3 sequence reads: CATSDSVGYEQYF. The CDR3 DNA reads TGTGCCACCAGTGATTCCGTAGGGTACGAGCAGTACTTC.

V and J are TRBV20-1 and TRBJ2-7, with 9 bases identical to TRBD2. V shed 3 bases, J shed 3 bases, and the junction held 9 bases outside the gene matches. The CDR3 has 15 residues. Germline V CDR1 and CDR2: DFQATT, SNEGSKA (reference sequence). This CDR3 reads CSASDSGSSIYEQYF. The CDR3 DNA is TGCAGTGCTAGTGATAGCGGGAGTTCAATCTACGAGCAGTACTTC.

The chain uses TRBV2 and TRBJ1-2, with 9 bases aligning to TRBD1. The CDR3 contains 15 residues. V was clipped by 3 bases and J by 3 bases; unmatched bases: 5. Germline V gene sequence: CDR1 SNHLY, CDR2 FYNNEI. CDR3 protein: CASSDTGGRDYGYTF. CDR3 nucleotide sequence: TGTGCCAGCAGTGACACAGGGGGCCGAGACTATGGCTACACCTTC.

V gene TRBV10-3 combines with J gene TRBJ1-2, with unresolved D. Trimming pared 11 bases from V and 8 bases from J, leaving 18 bases between. The V gene's germline CDR1 is ENHRY and CDR2 SYGVKD. The CDR3 consists of 12 residues. CDR3 protein: CAASSGSEGYTF. The CDR3 coding sequence is TGTGCCGCATCGAGTGGGAGCGAAGGCTACACCTTC.

The V and J genes are TRBV7-2 and TRBJ1-1; D is unresolved. Per germline, CDR1 SGHTA and CDR2 FQGNSA. Trimming took 2 bases from V and 1 from J, leaving 5 bases between them. The length of the CDR3 is 13 residues. The CDR3 is CASSLYRNTEAFF. CDR3 coding DNA: TGTGCCAGCAGCTTATACAGGAACACTGAAGCTTTCTTT.

This clonotype was detected many times. This chain uses TRBV15 with TRBJ1-5; no firm D call. V shed 0 bases and J shed 2 bases, with 5 bases lying between them. This CDR3 has 14 residues. Germline V CDR1 and CDR2: LNHNV, YYDKDF (reference sequence). The CDR3 is CATSREGGNQPQHF. In DNA, the CDR3 is TGTGCCACCAGCAGAGAGGGCGGCAATCAGCCCCAGCATTTT. The full variable domain, rest sourced from reference TRBV15 and TRBJ1-5, is DAMVIQNPRYQVTQFGKPVTLSCSQTLNHNVMYWYQQKSSQAPKLLFHYYDKDFNNEADTPDNFQSRRPNTSFCFLDIRSPGLGDTAMYLCATSREGGNQPQHFGDGTRLSIL.

This sequence joins TRBV10-2 and TRBJ1-2; D is unresolved. CDR3 length: 14 residues. V gave up 3 bases and J gave up 5 bases, with 13 bases separating them. Germline CDR1 WSHSY, CDR2 SAAADI. CDR3 in DNA: TGCGCCAGCAGTGAAGGGCCAAGCTTGTATGGCTACACCTTC. It codes for CASSEGPSLYGYTF.

With respect to this clonotype: One base away lies a much larger clone, so this may be a sequencing read error. The chain combines TRBV12-3 or TRBV12-4 with TRBJ1-2; D unresolved. This CDR3 has 16 residues. Between the trimmed V and J ends, which lost 5 bases and 3 bases, there was a span of 19 bases. The CDR3 DNA follows: TGTGCCAGCAGTCCCGGCGTGCGGAGGCGCCACTATGGCTACACCTTC. It encodes CASSPGVRRRHYGYTF.